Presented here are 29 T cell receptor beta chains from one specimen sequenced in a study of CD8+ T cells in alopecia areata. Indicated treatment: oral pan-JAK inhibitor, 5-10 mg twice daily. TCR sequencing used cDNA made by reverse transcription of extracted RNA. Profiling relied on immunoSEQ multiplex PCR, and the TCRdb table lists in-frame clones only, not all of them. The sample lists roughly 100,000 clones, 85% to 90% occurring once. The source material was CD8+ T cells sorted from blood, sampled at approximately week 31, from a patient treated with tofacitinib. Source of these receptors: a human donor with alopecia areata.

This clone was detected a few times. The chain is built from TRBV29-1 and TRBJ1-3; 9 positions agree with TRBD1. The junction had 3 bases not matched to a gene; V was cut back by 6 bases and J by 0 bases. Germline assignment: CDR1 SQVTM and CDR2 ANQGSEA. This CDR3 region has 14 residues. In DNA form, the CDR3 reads TGCAGCGTACAGGGGGCGACCTCTGGAAACACCATATATTTT. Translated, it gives CSVQGATSGNTIYF.

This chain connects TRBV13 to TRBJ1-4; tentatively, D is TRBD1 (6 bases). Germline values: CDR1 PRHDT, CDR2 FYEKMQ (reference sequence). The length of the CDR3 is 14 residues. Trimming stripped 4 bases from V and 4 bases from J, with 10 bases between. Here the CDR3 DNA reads TGTGCCAGCAGCTCGAGACAGGATAATGAAAAACTGTTTTTT. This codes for CASSSRQDNEKLFF. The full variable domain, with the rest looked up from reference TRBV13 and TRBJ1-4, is AAGVIQSPRHLIKEKRETATLKCYPIPRHDTVYWYQQGPGQDPQFLISFYEKMQSDKGSIPDRFSAQQFSDYHSELNMSSLELGDSALYFCASSSRQDNEKLFFGSGTQLSVL.

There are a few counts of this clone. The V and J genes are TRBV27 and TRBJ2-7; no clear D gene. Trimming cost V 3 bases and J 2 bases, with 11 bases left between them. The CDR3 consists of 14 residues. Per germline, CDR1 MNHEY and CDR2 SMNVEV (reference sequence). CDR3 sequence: CASSLGSKPYEQYF. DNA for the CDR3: TGTGCCAGCAGTTTGGGCAGCAAGCCCTACGAGCAGTACTTC.

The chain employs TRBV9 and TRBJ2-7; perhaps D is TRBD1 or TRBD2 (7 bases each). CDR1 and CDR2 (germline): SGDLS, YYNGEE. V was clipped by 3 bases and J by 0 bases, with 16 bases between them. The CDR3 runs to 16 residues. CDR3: CASSGALRGGSYEQYF. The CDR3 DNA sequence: TGTGCCAGCAGCGGCGCGCTCAGGGGGGGCTCCTACGAGCAGTACTTC. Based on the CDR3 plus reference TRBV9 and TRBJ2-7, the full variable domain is DSGVTQTPKHLITATGQRVTLRCSPRSGDLSVYWYQQSLDQGLQFLIQYYNGEERAKGNILERFSAQQFPDLHSELNLSSLELGDSALYFCASSGALRGGSYEQYFGPGTRLTVT.

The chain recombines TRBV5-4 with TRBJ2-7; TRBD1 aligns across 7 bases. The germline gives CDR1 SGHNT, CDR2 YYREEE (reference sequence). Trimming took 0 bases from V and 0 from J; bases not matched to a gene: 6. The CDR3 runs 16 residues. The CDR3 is CASSLDGQVVSYEQYF. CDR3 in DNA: TGTGCCAGCAGCTTGGACGGACAGGTAGTCTCCTACGAGCAGTACTTC. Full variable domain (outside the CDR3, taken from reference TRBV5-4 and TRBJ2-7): ETGVTQSPTHLIKTRGQQVTLRCSSQSGHNTVSWYQQALGQGPQFIFQYYREEENGRGNFPPRFSGLQFPNYSSELNVNALELDDSALYLCASSLDGQVVSYEQYFGPGTRLTVT.

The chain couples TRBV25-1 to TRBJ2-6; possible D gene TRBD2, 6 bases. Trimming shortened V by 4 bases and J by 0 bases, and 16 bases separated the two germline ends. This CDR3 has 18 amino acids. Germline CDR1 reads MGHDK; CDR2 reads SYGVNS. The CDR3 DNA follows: TGTGCCAGCAGTGGGGAGGCGGGCAGCCCCTCTGGGGCCAACGTCCTGACTTTC. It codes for CASSGEAGSPSGANVLTF.

The chain's CDR3 is CASSQGVGAREQYF. The CDR3 bases are TGTGCCAGCAGCCAAGGAGTGGGAGCGAGGGAGCAGTACTTC. The genes are TRBV4-2 and TRBJ2-7, with D possibly being TRBD2 (5 bases). The CDR3 has 14 residues. Germline CDR1 reads LGHNA; CDR2 reads YNFKEQ. Deletions cut 1 base from V and 7 bases from J, with 14 bases between.

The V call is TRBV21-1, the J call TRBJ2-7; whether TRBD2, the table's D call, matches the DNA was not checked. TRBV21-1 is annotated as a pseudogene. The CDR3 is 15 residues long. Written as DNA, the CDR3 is TGTGCCAGCAGCAAAGGACTGGAAGCGGCCCACGAGCAGTACTTC. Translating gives CASSKGLEAAHEQYF.

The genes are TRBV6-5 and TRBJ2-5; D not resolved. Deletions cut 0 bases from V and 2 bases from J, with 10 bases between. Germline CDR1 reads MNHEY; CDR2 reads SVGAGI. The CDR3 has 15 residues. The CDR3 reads CASSYSGGVQETQYF. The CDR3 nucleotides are TGTGCCAGCAGTTACTCCGGCGGAGTACAAGAGACCCAGTACTTC.

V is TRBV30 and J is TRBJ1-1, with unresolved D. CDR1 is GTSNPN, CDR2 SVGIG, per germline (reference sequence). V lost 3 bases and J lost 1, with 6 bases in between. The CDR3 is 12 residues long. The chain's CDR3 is CAWRYGNTEAFF. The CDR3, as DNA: TGTGCCTGGAGGTACGGGAACACTGAAGCTTTCTTT.

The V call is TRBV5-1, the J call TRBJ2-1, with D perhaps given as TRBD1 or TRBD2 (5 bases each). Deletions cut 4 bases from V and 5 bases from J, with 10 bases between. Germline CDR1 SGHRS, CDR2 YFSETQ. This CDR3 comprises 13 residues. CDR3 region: CASSQGRNNEQFF. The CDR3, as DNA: TGCGCCAGCAGCCAGGGACGCAACAATGAGCAGTTCTTC.

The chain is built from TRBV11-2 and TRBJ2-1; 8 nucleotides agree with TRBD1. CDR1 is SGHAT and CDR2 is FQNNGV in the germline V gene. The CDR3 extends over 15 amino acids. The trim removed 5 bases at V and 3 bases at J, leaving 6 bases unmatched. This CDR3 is CASSQTGDFYNEQFF. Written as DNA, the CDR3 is TGTGCCAGCAGCCAGACAGGGGACTTCTACAATGAGCAGTTCTTC.

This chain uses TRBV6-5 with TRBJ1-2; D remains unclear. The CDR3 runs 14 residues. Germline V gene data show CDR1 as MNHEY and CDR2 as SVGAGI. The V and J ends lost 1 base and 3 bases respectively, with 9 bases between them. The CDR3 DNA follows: TGTGCCAGCAGTTACTTGCCAACCGACTATGGCTACACCTTC. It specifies CASSYLPTDYGYTF.

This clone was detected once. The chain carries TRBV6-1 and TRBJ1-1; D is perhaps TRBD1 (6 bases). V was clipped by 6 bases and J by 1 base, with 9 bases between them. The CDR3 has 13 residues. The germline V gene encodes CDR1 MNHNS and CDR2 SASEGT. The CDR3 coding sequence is TGTGCCAGCAGGGGGACATCGAACACTGAAGCTTTCTTT. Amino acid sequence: CASRGTSNTEAFF.

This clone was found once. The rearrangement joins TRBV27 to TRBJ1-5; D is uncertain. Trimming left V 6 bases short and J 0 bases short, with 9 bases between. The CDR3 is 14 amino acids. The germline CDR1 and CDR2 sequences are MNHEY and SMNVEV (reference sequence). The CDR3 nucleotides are TGTGCCAGCAGCCAAGCTTATAGCAATCAGCCCCAGCATTTT. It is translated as CASSQAYSNQPQHF.

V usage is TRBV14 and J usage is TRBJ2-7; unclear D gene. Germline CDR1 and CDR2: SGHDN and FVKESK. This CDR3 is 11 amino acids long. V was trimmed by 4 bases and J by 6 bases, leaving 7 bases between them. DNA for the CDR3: TGTGCCAGCAGCCTCGGGTTCGAGCAGTACTTC. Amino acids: CASSLGFEQYF.

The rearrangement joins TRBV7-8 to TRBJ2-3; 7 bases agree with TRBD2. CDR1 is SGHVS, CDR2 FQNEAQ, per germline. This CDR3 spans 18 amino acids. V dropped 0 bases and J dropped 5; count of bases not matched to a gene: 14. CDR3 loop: CASSLAGIAGVKGDTQYF. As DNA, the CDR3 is TGTGCCAGCAGCTTAGCGGGAATAGCGGGCGTTAAAGGAGATACGCAGTATTTT.

The CDR3 bases are TGTGCCAGCAGCGTACCAATTCGGAGAGGACAGGATATCACAGATACGCAGTATTTT. Amino acid sequence: CASSVPIRRGQDITDTQYF. The gene calls are TRBV9 and TRBJ2-3; 7 nucleotides line up with TRBD1. The CDR3 sequence is 19 residues long. The V gene end was trimmed by 1 base and the J gene end by 2 bases; junction bases not matched to a gene: 16. The germline gives CDR1 SGDLS, CDR2 YYNGEE.

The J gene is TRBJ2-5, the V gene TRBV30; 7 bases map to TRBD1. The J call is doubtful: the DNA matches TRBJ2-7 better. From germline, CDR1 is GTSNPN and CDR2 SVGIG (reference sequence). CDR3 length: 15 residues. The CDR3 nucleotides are TGTGCCTGGAGTGTCCGACAGGGCATGCTCTACGAGCAGTACTTC. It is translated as CAWSVRQGMLYEQYF.

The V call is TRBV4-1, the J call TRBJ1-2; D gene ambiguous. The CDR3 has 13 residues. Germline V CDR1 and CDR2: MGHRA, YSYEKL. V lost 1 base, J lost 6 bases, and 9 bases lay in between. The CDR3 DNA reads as TGCGCCAGCAGCCAAGGAGGAACGGATGGCTACACCTTC. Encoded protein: CASSQGGTDGYTF.

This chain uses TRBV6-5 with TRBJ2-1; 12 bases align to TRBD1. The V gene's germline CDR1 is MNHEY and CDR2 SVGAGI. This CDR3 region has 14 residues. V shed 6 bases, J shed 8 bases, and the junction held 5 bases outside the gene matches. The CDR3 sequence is CASRGTGGIHEQFF. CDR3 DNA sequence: TGTGCCAGCAGAGGGACAGGGGGCATCCATGAGCAGTTCTTC.

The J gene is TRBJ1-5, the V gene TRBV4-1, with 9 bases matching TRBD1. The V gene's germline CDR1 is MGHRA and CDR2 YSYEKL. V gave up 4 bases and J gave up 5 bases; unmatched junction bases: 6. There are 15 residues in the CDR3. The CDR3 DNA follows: TGCGCCAGCAGCCGTGCACGGACAGGGGATCAGCCCCAGCATTTT. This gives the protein CASSRARTGDQPQHF.

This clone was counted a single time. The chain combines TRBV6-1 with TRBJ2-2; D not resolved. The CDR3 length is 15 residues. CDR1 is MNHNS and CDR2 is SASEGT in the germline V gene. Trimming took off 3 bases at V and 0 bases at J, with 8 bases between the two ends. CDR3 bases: TGTGCCAGCAGTGATAGTACTACGAACACCGGGGAGCTGTTTTTT. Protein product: CASSDSTTNTGELFF.

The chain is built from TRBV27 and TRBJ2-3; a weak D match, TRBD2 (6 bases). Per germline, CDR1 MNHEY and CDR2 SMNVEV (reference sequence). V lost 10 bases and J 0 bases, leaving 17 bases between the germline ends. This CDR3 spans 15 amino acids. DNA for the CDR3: TGTGCCACGAGGGGTGGGGGGACTAGCACAGATACGCAGTATTTT. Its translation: CATRGGGTSTDTQYF.

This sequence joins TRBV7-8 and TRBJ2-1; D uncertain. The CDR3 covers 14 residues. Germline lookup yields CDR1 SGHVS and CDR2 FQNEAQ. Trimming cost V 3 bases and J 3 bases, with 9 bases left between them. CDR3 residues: CASSFGGLYNEQFF. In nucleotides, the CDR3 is TGTGCCAGCAGCTTCGGCGGCCTCTACAATGAGCAGTTCTTC.

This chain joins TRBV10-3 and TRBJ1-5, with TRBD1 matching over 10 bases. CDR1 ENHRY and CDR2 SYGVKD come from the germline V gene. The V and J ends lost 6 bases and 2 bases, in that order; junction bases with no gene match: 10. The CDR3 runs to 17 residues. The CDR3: CAIRAGTGEMGNQPQHF. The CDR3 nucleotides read TGTGCCATCAGAGCTGGGACAGGGGAAATGGGCAATCAGCCCCAGCATTTT.

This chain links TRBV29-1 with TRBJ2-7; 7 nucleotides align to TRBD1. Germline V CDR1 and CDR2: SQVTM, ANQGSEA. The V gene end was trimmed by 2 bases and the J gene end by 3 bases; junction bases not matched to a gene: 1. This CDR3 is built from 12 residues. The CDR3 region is CSVEQGDYEQYF. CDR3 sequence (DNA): TGCAGCGTTGAACAGGGGGACTACGAGCAGTACTTC.

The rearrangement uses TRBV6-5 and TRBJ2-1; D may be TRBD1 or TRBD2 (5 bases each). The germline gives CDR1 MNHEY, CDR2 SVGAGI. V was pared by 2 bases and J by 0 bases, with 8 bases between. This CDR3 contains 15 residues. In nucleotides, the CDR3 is TGTGCCAGCAGTTACGGGGGTAGCTCCTACAATGAGCAGTTCTTC. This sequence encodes CASSYGGSSYNEQFF.

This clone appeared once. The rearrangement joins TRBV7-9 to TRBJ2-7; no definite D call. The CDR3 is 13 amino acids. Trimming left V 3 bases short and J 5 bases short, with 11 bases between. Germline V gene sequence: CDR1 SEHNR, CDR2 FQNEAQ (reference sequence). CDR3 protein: CASSFASVDEQYF. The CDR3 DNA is TGTGCCAGCAGCTTTGCCTCCGTGGACGAGCAGTACTTC. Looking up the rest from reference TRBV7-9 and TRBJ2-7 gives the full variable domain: DTGVSQNPRHKITKRGQNVTFRCDPISEHNRLYWYRQTLGQGPEFLTYFQNEAQLEKSRLLSDRFSAERPKGSFSTLEIQRTEQGDSAMYLCASSFASVDEQYFGPGTRLTVT.